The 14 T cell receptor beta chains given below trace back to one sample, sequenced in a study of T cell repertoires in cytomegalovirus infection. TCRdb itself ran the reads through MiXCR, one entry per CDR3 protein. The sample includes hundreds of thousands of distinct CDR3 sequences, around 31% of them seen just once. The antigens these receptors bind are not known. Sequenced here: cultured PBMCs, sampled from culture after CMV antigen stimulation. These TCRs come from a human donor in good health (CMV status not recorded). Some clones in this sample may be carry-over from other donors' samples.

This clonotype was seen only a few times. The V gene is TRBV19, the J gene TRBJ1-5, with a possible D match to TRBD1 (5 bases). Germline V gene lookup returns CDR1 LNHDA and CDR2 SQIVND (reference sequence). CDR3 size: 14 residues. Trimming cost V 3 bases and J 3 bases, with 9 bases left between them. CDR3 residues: CASSMGTPNQPQHF. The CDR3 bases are TGTGCCAGTAGTATGGGGACCCCCAATCAGCCCCAGCATTTT.

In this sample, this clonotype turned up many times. As DNA, the CDR3 is TGTGCCAGCAGCTTAAGAGCGGGGGGGCTCACAGATACGCAGTATTTT. This gives the protein CASSLRAGGLTDTQYF. The V call is TRBV7-2, the J call TRBJ2-3; TRBD2 matches at 10 bases. V lost 2 bases, J lost 2 bases, and 4 bases stayed unmatched. CDR3 length: 16 residues. The germline CDR1 and CDR2 sequences are SGHTA and FQGNSA. The whole variable domain, remainder taken from reference TRBV7-2 and TRBJ2-3, is GAGVSQSPSNKVTEKGKDVELRCDPISGHTALYWYRQSLGQGLEFLIYFQGNSAPDKSGLPSDRFSAERTGGSVSTLTIQRTQQEDSAVYLCASSLRAGGLTDTQYFGPGTRLTVL.

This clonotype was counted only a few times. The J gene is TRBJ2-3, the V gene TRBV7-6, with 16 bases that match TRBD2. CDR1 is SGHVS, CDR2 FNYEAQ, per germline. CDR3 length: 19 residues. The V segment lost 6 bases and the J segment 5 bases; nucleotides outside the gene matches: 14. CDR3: CASSPPGLAGGGLRDTQYF. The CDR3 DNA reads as TGTGCCAGCAGTCCTCCGGGACTAGCGGGGGGGGGATTACGAGATACGCAGTATTTT.

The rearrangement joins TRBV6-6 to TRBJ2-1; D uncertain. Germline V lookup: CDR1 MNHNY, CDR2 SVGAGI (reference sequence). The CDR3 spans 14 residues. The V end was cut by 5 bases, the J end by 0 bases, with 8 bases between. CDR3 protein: CASSDRSSYNEQFF. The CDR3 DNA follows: TGTGCCAGCAGTGACCGAAGCTCCTACAATGAGCAGTTCTTC.

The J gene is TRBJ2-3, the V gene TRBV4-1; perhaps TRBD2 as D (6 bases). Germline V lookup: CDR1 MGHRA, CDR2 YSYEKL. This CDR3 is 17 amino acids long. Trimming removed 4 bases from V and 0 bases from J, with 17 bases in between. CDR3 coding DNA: TGCGCCAGCAGCCGCCCGCGGGACCGCGAGAGCACAGATACGCAGTATTTT. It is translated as CASSRPRDRESTDTQYF.

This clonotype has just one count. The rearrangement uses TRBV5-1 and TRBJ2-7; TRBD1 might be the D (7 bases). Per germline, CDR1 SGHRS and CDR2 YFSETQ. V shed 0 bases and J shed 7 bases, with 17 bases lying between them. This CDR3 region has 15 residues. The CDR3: CASSLGGDRGLEQYF. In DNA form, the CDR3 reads TGCGCCAGCAGCTTGGGGGGGGACAGAGGTCTGGAGCAGTACTTC.

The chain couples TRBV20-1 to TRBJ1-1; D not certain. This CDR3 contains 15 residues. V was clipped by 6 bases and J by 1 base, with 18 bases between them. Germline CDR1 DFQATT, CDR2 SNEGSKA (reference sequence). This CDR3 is CSAEAFGKGNTEAFF. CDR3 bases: TGCAGTGCGGAGGCTTTTGGGAAGGGGAACACTGAAGCTTTCTTT.

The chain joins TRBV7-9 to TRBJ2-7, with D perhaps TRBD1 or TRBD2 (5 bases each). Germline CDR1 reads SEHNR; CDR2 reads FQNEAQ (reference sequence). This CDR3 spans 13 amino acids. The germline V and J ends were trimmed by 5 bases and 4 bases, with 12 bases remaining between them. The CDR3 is CASSEGWGYEQYF. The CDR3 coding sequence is TGTGCCAGCAGCGAGGGATGGGGGTACGAGCAGTACTTC.

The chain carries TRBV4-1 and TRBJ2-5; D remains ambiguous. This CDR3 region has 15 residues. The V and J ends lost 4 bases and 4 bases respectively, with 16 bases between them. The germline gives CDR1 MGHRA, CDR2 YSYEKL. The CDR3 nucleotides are TGCGCCAGCAGCCGCTCTGGGCCAGAGGTAGAGACCCAGTACTTC. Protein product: CASSRSGPEVETQYF.

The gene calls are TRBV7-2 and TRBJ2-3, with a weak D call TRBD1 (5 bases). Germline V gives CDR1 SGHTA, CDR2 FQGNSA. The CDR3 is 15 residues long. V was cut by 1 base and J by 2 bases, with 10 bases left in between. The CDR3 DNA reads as TGTGCCAGCAGCTTAGGGGGCGACCTCACAGATACGCAGTATTTT. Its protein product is CASSLGGDLTDTQYF.

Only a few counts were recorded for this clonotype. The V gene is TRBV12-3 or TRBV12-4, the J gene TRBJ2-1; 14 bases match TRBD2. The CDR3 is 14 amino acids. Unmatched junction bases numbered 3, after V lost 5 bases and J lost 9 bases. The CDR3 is CASSRTSGRTEQFF. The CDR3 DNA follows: TGTGCCAGCAGTCGGACTAGCGGGAGGACTGAGCAGTTCTTC.

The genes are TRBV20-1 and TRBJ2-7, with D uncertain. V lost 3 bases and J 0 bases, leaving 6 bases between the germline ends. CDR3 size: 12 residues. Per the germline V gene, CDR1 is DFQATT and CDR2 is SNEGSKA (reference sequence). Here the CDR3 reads CSASFSSYEQYF. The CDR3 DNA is TGCAGTGCTAGTTTTAGCTCCTACGAGCAGTACTTC.

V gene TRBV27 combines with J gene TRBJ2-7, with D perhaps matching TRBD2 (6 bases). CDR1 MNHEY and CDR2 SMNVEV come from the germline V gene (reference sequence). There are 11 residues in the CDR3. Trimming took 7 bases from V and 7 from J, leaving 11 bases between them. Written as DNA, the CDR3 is TGTGCCAGCAAATCTGGGAGGGAGCAGTACTTC. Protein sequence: CASKSGREQYF.

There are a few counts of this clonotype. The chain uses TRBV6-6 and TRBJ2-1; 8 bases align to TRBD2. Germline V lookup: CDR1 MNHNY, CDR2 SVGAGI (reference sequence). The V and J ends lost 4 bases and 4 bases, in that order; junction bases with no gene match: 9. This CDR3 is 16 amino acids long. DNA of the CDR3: TGTGCCAGCAGTTCTTCAGCGGGAGTTGGGTACAATGAGCAGTTCTTC. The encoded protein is CASSSSAGVGYNEQFF.